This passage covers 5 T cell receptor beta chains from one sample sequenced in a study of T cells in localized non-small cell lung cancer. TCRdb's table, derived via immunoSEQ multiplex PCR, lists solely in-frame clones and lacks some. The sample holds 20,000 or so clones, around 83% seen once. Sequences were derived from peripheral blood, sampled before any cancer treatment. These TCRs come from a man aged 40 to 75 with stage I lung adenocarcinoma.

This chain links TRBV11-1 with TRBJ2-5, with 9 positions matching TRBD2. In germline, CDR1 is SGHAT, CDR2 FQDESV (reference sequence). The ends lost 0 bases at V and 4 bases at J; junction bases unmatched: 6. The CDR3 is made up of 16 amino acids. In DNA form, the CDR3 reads TGTGCCAGCAGCTTAGCCCTCTCTAGCGGGGTAGAGACCCAGTACTTC. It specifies CASSLALSSGVETQYF.

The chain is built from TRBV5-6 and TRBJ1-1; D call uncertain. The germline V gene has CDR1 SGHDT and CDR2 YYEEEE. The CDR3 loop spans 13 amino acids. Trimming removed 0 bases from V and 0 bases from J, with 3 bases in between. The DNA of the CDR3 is TGTGCCAGCAGCTTGGAGGTGAACACTGAAGCTTTCTTT. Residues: CASSLEVNTEAFF.

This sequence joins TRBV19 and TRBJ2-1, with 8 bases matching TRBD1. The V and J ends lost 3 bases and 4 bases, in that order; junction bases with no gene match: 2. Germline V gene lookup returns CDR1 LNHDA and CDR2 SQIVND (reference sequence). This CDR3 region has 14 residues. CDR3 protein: CASSMGQDYNEQFF. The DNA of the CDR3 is TGTGCCAGTAGTATGGGACAGGATTACAATGAGCAGTTCTTC.

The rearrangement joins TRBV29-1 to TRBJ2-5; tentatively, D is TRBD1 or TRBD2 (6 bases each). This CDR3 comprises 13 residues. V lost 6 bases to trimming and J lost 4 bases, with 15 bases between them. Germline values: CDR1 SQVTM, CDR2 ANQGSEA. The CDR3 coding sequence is TGCAGCGTAGAGGGGGGCACACGAGAGACCCAGTACTTC. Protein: CSVEGGTRETQYF.

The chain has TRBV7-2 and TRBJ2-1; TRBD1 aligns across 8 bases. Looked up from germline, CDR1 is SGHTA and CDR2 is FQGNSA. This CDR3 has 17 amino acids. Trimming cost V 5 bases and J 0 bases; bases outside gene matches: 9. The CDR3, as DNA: TGTGCCAGCAGCAGGACAGGGACCTTGTTCTCCTACAATGAGCAGTTCTTC. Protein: CASSRTGTLFSYNEQFF.